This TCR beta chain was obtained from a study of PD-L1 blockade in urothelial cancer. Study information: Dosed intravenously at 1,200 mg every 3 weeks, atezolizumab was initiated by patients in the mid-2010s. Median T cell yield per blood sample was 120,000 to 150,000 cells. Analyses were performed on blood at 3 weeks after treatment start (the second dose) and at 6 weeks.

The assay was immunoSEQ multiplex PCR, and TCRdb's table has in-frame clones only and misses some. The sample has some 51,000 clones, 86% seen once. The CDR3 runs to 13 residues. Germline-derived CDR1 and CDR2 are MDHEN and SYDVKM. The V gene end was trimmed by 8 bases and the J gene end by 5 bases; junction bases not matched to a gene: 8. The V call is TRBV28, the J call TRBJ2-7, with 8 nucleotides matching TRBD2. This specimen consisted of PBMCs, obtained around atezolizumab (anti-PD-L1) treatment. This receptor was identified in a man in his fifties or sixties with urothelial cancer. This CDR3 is CASLRGGSHEQYF. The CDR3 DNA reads TGTGCCAGCCTTCGGGGGGGGAGCCACGAGCAGTACTTC.